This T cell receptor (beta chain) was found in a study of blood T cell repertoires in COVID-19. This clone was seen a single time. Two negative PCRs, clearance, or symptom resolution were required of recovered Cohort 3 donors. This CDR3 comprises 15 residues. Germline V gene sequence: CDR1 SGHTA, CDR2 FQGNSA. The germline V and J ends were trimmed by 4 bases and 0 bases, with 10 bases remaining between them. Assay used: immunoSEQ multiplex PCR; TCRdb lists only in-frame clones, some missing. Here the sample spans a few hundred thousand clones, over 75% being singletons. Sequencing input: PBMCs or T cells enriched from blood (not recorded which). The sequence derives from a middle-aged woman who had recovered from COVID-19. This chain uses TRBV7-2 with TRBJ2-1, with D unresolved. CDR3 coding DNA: TGTGCCAGCAGCTCAGCGTCCAGCTCCTACAATGAGCAGTTCTTC. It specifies CASSSASSSYNEQFF. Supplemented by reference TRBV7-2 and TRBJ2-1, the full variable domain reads GAGVSQSPSNKVTEKGKDVELRCDPISGHTALYWYRQSLGQGLEFLIYFQGNSAPDKSGLPSDRFSAERTGGSVSTLTIQRTQQEDSAVYLCASSSASSSYNEQFFGPGTRLTVL.